This T cell receptor (beta chain) was sequenced in a study of regulatory T cells in long-lasting Graves disease. V dropped 6 bases and J dropped 5 bases, with 11 bases sitting between them. The CDR3 runs to 12 residues. This clonotype came up many times. As for time point: persistent/refractory GD, antithyroid drugs over 5 years with positive TRAb. Isolated PBMC RNA provided the starting material for the TCR library. Each patient gave around 10 milliliters of EDTA-anticoagulated peripheral blood. iRepertoire HTBI primers and Arm-PCR of CDR3 regions built TCR beta libraries. MiXCR was run by TCRdb on the multiplex PCR reads, yielding one entry per CDR3 protein. The sample has more than 300,000 distinct CDR3 sequences, roughly 24% seen once.

The genes are TRBV12-3 or TRBV12-4 and TRBJ2-7; D is uncertain. The receptor comes from a middle-aged woman with Graves disease. Sequenced here: peripheral blood mononuclear cells (PBMCs), sampled when the disease was refractory, from a patient treated with antithyroid drugs. CDR3 sequence: CASSPGNHEQYF. The CDR3, as DNA: TGTGCCAGCAGCCCCGGAAACCACGAGCAGTACTTC.